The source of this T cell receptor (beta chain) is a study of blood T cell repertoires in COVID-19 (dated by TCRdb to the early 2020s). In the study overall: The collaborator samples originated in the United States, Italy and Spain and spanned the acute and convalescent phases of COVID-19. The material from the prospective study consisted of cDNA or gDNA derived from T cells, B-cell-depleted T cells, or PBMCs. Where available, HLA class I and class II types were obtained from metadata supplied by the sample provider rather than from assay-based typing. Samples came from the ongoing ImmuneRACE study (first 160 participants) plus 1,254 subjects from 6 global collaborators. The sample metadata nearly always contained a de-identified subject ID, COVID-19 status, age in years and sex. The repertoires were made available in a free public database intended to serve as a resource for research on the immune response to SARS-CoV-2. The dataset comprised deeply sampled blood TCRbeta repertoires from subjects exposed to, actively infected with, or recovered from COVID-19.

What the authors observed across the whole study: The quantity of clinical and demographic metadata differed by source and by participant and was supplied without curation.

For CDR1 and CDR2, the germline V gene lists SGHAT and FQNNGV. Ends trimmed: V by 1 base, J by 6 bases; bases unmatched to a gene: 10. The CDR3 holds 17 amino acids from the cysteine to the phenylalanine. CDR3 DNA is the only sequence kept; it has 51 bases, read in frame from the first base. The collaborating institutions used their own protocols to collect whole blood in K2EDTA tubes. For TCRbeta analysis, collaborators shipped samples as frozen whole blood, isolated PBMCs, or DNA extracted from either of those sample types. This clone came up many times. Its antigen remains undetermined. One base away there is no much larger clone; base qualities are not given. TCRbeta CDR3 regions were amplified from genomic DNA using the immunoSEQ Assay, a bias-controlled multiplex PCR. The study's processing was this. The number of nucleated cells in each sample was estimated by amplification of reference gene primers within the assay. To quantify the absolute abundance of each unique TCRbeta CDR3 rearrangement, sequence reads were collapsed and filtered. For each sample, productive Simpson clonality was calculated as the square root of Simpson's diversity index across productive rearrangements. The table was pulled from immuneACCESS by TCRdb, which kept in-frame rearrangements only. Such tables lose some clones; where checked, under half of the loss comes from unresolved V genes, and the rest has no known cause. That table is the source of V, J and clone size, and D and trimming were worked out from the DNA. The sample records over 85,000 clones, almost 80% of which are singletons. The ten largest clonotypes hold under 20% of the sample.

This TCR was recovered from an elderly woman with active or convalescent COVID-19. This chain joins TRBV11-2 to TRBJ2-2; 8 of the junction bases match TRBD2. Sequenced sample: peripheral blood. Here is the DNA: TGTGCCAGCAGCTTAGGTATAACAAGCGGGAGCCCCGGGGAGCTGTTTTTT. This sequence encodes CASSLGITSGSPGELFF.